Sequencing of this T cell receptor beta chain was carried out in a study of a mutant IDH1 vaccine in newly diagnosed glioma. As for the study in general: The initiation of vaccination occurred 4-6 weeks after radiotherapy alone, or with temozolomide cycles. Before enrollment, patients got radiotherapy alone, temozolomide alone, or mostly the combination. Study-level results: Among all patients, vaccine-induced immune responses occurred in 90% to 95%.

As concerns this clone: Its antigen is still unknown.

The CDR3 sequence is 14 residues long. Germline V gives CDR1 SGDLS, CDR2 YYNGEE. Trimming at V came to 5 bases and at J to 1 base, leaving 3 bases not matched to a gene. As for time point: week 5, during vaccination. In every dose of vaccine, 300 ug of mutant IDH1 20-mer peptide was given alongside topical imiquimod. Method: immunoSEQ multiplex PCR; TCRdb's copy keeps in-frame clones and lacks some. The sample lists tens of thousands of clones; around 80% were seen once. Sequences were derived from PBMCs, sampled from a glioma patient whose treatment included an IDH1 peptide vaccine. The clonotype was recovered from a man aged 45-65 years with glioma. V gene TRBV9 combines with J gene TRBJ1-2; 9 bases fit TRBD1. DNA of the CDR3: TGTGCCAGCAGTGGACAGGGGAGTAACTATGGCTACACCTTC. It specifies CASSGQGSNYGYTF.